Detailed here is one T cell receptor beta chain. This record belongs to a study of T cell responses to AZD1222 COVID-19 vaccine. Germline-derived CDR1 and CDR2 are KGHSH and LQKENI. Between the trimmed V and J ends, which lost 4 bases and 2 bases, there was a span of 25 bases. The CDR3 extends over 19 amino acids. Only in-frame clones appear in the TCRdb table, and some are missing; sequencing was by immunoSEQ multiplex PCR. In the table there are around 140,000 clones, approximately 91% of which are singletons. The TCR sequence derives from an adult who received the AZD1222 COVID-19 vaccine. The rearrangement joins TRBV18 to TRBJ2-3, with D possibly TRBD1 on 6 matching bases. The specimen was peripheral blood, collected 28 days after the second AZD1222 dose. CDR3 coding DNA: TGTGCCAGCTCACTTCCCGGGACACGGAAACCTAAAGTCACAGATACGCAGTATTTT. As protein: CASSLPGTRKPKVTDTQYF.